This T cell receptor (beta chain) was documented in a study of blood T cell repertoires in COVID-19. Study-wide background: T cells, B-cell-depleted T cells, or PBMCs supplied cDNA or gDNA.

Per the study methods: Counts of nucleated cells, estimated from reference gene primer amplification, were obtained. The data were produced by immunoSEQ multiplex PCR, yet TCRdb's version contains in-frame clones alone and is incomplete. The V and J calls and clone size were taken over from that table, and D and trimming were inferred from the DNA. The data show roughly 60,000 clones, about four fifths seen once. V lost 3 bases to trimming and J lost 7 bases; unmatched junction nucleotides: 5. The CDR3 consists of 14 residues. The germline V gene encodes CDR1 SGHTA and CDR2 FQGNSA. The receptor was derived from a human donor in a cohort sampled during active or convalescent COVID-19. The sequenced material came from peripheral blood. This chain joins TRBV7-2 and TRBJ1-2; 10 bases align to TRBD1. CDR3 protein: CASSLADRGPGYTF. CDR3 sequence (DNA): TGTGCCAGCAGCTTGGCCGACAGGGGGCCTGGCTACACCTTC.